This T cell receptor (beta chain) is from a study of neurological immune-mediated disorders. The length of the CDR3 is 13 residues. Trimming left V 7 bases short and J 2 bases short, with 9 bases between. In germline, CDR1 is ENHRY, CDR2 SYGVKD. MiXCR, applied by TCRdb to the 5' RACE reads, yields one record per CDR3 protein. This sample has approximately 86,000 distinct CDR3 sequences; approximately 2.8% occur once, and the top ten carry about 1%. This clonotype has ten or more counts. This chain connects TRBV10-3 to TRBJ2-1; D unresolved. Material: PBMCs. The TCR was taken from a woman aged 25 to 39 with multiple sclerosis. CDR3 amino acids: CAITDRAYNEQFF. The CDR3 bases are TGTGCCATCACGGACCGGGCCTACAATGAGCAGTTCTTC.